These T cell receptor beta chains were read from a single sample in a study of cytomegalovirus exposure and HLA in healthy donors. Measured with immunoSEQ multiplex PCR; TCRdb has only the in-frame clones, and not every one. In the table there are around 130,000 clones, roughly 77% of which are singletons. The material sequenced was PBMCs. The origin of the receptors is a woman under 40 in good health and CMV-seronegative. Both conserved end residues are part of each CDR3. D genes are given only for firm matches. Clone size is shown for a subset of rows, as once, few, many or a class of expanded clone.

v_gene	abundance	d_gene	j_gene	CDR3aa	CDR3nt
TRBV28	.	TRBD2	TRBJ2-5	CASGLAGHQETQYF	TGTGCCAGCGGCCTAGCGGGGCATCAAGAGACCCAGTACTTC
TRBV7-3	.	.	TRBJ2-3	CASMSGPAASTDTQYF	TGTGCCAGCATGAGCGGGCCTGCCGCTAGCACAGATACGCAGTATTTT
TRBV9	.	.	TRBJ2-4	CASSVKVRDIQYF	TGTGCCAGCAGCGTGAAGGTACGGGACATTCAGTACTTC
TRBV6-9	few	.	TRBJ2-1	CASSWGVRGRYNEQFF	TGTGCCAGCAGTTGGGGGGTGCGGGGGCGCTACAATGAGCAGTTCTTC
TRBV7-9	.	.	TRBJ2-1	CASSSSEGHRFEQFF	TGTGCCAGCAGCTCCTCGGAGGGGCATAGATTTGAGCAGTTCTTC
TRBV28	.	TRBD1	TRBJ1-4	CASSTDRGDEKLFF	TGTGCCAGCAGTACCGACAGGGGGGACGAAAAACTGTTTTTT
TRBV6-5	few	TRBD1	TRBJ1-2	CASSYGWGTGGGGYTF	TGTGCCAGCAGTTACGGTTGGGGCACAGGGGGCGGTGGCTACACCTTC
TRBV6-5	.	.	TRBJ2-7	CASSESGQYF	TGTGCCAGCAGTGAATCGGGGCAGTACTTC
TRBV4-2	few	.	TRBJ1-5	CASSQDGAGDQPQHF	TGTGCCAGCAGCCAAGACGGCGCAGGGGATCAGCCCCAGCATTTT
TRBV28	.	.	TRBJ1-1	CASRKQVNTEAFF	TGTGCCAGCAGAAAACAGGTGAACACTGAAGCTTTCTTT
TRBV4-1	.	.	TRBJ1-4	CASSQEVLAKKYYTTNEKLFF	TGCGCCAGCAGCCAAGAGGTTCTAGCCAAGAAATATTATACAACTAATGAAAAACTGTTTTTT
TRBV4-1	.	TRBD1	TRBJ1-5	CASSQEGQGVQPQHF	TGCGCCAGCAGCCAGGAGGGACAGGGGGTTCAGCCCCAGCATTTT
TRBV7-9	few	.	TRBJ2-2	CASSPPTGELFF	TGTGCCAGCAGCCCTCCCACCGGGGAGCTGTTTTTT
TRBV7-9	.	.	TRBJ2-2	CASSLGTLNTGELFF	TGTGCCAGCAGCTTAGGGACACTAAACACCGGGGAGCTGTTTTTT
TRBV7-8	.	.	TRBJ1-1	CASKNPGHYTEAFF	TGTGCCAGCAAAAACCCGGGACACTACACTGAAGCTTTCTTT
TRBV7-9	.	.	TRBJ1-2	CASSSRTAGINYGYTF	TGTGCCAGCAGCTCGAGGACAGCAGGAATTAACTATGGCTACACCTTC
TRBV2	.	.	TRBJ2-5	CASSNRAGDQETQYF	TGTGCCAGCAGTAATCGGGCAGGGGACCAAGAGACCCAGTACTTC
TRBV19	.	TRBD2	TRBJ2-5	CASSIDGGSMETQYF	TGTGCCAGTAGTATAGACGGGGGGTCGATGGAGACCCAGTACTTC
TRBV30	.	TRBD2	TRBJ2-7	CAWSGTSGSSYEQYF	TGTGCCTGGAGCGGGACTAGCGGTTCGTCCTACGAGCAGTACTTC
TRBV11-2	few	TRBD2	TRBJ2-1	CASSFSGGATYEQFF	TGTGCCAGCAGCTTTAGCGGGGGGGCGACTTATGAGCAGTTCTTC
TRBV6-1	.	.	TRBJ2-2	CASRLGLVNTEELFF	TGTGCCAGCAGATTGGGACTGGTGAATACTGAGGAGCTGTTTTTT
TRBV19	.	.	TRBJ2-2	CATRNTGELFF	TGTGCCACCAGAAACACCGGGGAGCTGTTTTTT
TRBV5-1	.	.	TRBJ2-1	CASSLNSAEQFF	TGCGCCAGCAGCTTGAATTCCGCGGAGCAGTTCTTC
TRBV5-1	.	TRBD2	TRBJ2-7	CASSPSAGTSDHYEQYF	TGCGCCAGCAGTCCGAGCGCCGGGACTAGCGATCACTACGAGCAGTACTTC
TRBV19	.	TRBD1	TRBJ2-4	CASSISTGGGKNIQYF	TGTGCCAGTAGTATTTCGACAGGGGGAGGCAAAAACATTCAGTACTTC
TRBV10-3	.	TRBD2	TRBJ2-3	CASRPGTSGDFSTDTQYF	TGTGCCAGCCGACCCGGGACTAGCGGGGATTTTAGCACAGATACGCAGTATTTT
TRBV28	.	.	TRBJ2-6	CASSTGSGANVLTF	TGTGCCAGCAGTACAGGCTCTGGGGCCAACGTCCTGACTTTC
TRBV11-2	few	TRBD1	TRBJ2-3	CASRSQGFSTDTQYF	TGTGCCAGCAGATCACAGGGGTTTAGCACAGATACGCAGTATTTT
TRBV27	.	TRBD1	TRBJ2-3	CASSRYIGTGGTDTQYF	TGTGCCAGCAGCCGTTATATCGGGACAGGGGGCACAGATACGCAGTATTTT
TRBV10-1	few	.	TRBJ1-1	CASSDEEHNTEAFF	TGCGCCAGCAGTGACGAGGAGCATAACACTGAAGCTTTCTTT
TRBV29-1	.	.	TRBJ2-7	CSVDGRGGYEQYF	TGCAGCGTGGATGGACGCGGAGGCTACGAGCAGTACTTC
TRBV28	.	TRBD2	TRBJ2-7	CASRTAGELHEQYF	TGTGCCAGCAGGACAGCGGGAGAGTTGCACGAGCAGTACTTC
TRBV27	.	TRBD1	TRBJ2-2	CASRTGTAAGELFF	TGTGCCAGCAGAACCGGGACAGCTGCCGGGGAGCTGTTTTTT
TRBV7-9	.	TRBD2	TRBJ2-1	CASSLLAGGQGEQFF	TGTGCCAGCAGCTTACTAGCGGGGGGGCAGGGGGAGCAGTTCTTC
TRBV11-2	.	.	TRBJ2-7	CASSLPDSYSSYEQYF	TGTGCCAGCAGCTTACCGGACTCTTACAGCTCCTACGAGCAGTACTTC
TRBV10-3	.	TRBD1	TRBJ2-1	CAIRTAYRGDYNEQFF	TGTGCCATCAGAACCGCCTACAGGGGGGACTACAATGAGCAGTTCTTC
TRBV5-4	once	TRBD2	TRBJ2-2	CASSSTRLGLDHTGELFF	TGTGCCAGCAGCTCCACCCGGCTGGGACTAGACCACACCGGGGAGCTGTTTTTT
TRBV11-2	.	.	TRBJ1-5	CASSETGIHQPQHF	TGTGCCAGCAGCGAAACAGGGATCCATCAGCCCCAGCATTTT